This TCR beta chain was obtained from a study of T cell responses to AZD1222 COVID-19 vaccine. Whole-study findings and limits: Increased Spike-specific TCR breadth and depth were observed after two AZD1222 doses. Every sample of the repertoires postdated the peak T cell response.

Remarks on this clone: Its antigen is still unknown.

Using immunoSEQ multiplex PCR, the repertoire was profiled, and TCRdb retains in-frame clones only, with some absent. The profile shows about 130,000 clones, 80% to 90% of them singletons. The CDR3 contains 16 residues. Germline values: CDR1 SGHDT, CDR2 YYEEEE. The V and J ends lost 4 bases and 7 bases respectively, with 24 bases between them. The source is an adult in good health. This chain connects TRBV5-6 to TRBJ2-7; the D is unclear. This specimen consisted of peripheral blood, obtained on day 0 of AZD1222 vaccination. Written as DNA, the CDR3 is TGTGCCAGCAGCCGTATCGCCGGGCTCTCCGGTAAAGAGCAGTACTTC. It is translated as CASSRIAGLSGKEQYF.